A single sample gave rise to the 23 T cell receptor beta chains below, sequenced in a study of shared clonotypes between healthy human individuals. Assay: immunoSEQ multiplex PCR; the TCRdb copy retains only in-frame clones and omits some. The repertoire holds about 2.4 million clones, 93% seen once, with 0.35% to 0.45% in the top ten. The sample taken for sequencing was naive CD4+ T cells from PBMCs. Subset described: CD45RA+ positively selected. The receptors here all came from a man between 18 and 29 years old in good health. Some clones in this sample may be carry-over from other donors' samples.

V gene TRBV30 combines with J gene TRBJ1-2; D not certain. This CDR3 contains 15 residues. The germline V gene encodes CDR1 GTSNPN and CDR2 SVGIG (reference sequence). The V gene lost 0 bases and the J gene lost 2 bases, with 13 bases spanning the gap. CDR3 protein: CAWSVGGIRNYGYTF. CDR3 sequence (DNA): TGTGCCTGGAGTGTAGGAGGGATCCGGAACTATGGCTACACCTTC.

J is TRBJ2-7 and V is TRBV2; 16 bases line up with TRBD2. The V gene end was trimmed by 9 bases and the J gene end by 0 bases; junction bases not matched to a gene: 8. The CDR3 is 17 amino acids. Germline V CDR1 and CDR2: SNHLY, FYNNEI. The CDR3 is CARGGTSGRASSYEQYF. CDR3 sequence (DNA): TGTGCCAGGGGCGGGACTAGCGGGAGGGCCAGCTCCTACGAGCAGTACTTC.

Concerning this clone itself: The junction and the germline gene differ at one end; a read error may be behind it. V is TRBV5-8 and J is TRBJ2-7; 9 bases agree with TRBD1. The CDR3 totals 14 residues. Germline V CDR1 and CDR2: SGHTS, YDEGEE. The CDR3 coding sequence is TGTGCCAGCAGCTTGGCGGGACAGGGTCCCTTTTGGCGCTTC. Encoded protein: CASSLAGQGPFWRF.

In its sample, this clone was seen once. This sequence joins TRBV5-4 and TRBJ2-1, with TRBD2 matching 9 bases. Germline V lookup: CDR1 SGHNT, CDR2 YYREEE (reference sequence). J was trimmed by 3 bases and V by 4 bases; bases with no gene match: 11. CDR3 size: 17 residues. The chain's CDR3 is CASSPKGGGEHYNEQFF. For the CDR3, the DNA is TGTGCCAGCAGCCCGAAGGGCGGGGGGGAGCACTACAATGAGCAGTTCTTC.

The chain recombines TRBV9 with TRBJ2-5, with 9 bases that match TRBD1. The germline gives CDR1 SGDLS, CDR2 YYNGEE. V was clipped by 0 bases and J by 5 bases; unmatched bases: 5. The CDR3 has 15 amino acids. The CDR3: CASSVGDRERETQYF. Written as DNA, the CDR3 is TGTGCCAGCAGCGTAGGGGACAGGGAACGCGAGACCCAGTACTTC.

The V call is TRBV6-5, the J call TRBJ2-5, with 7 bases aligning to TRBD2. The V and J ends lost 6 bases and 3 bases, in that order; junction bases with no gene match: 4. CDR1 is MNHEY and CDR2 is SVGAGI in the germline V gene. This CDR3 spans 13 amino acids. The CDR3 nucleotides read TGTGCCAGCAGCCTTCGGGGGGAAGAGACCCAGTACTTC. It codes for CASSLRGEETQYF.

V gene TRBV10-3 combines with J gene TRBJ2-1; D perhaps matches TRBD1 (6 bases). The CDR3 loop spans 11 amino acids. Germline values: CDR1 ENHRY, CDR2 SYGVKD. V was cut by 4 bases and J by 11 bases, with 9 bases left in between. The CDR3 DNA is TGTGCCATCAGTGGAAGGGACAAGCAGTTCTTC. Its protein product is CAISGRDKQFF.

CDR3 loop: CASSPGTGWDNEQFF. The CDR3 DNA follows: TGCGCCAGCAGCCCTGGGACAGGGTGGGACAATGAGCAGTTCTTC. The chain recombines TRBV5-1 with TRBJ2-1; 9 bases are shared with TRBD1. CDR1 is SGHRS and CDR2 is YFSETQ in the germline V gene. With 4 bases clipped from V and 5 bases from J, the junction kept 7 bases outside the gene matches. This CDR3 is 15 amino acids long.

The chain couples TRBV5-4 to TRBJ1-2, with D unresolved. From germline, CDR1 is SGHNT and CDR2 YYREEE (reference sequence). The CDR3 runs 15 residues. Trimming left V 0 bases short and J 6 bases short, with 15 bases between. The CDR3 sequence is CASSLEAGSWDGYTF. CDR3 nucleotides: TGTGCCAGCAGCTTGGAGGCGGGATCCTGGGATGGCTACACCTTC.

The chain has TRBV9 and TRBJ2-2; 11 bases fit TRBD1. Germline values: CDR1 SGDLS, CDR2 YYNGEE. This CDR3 contains 17 residues. Trimming cost V 0 bases and J 7 bases; bases outside gene matches: 8. CDR3 DNA sequence: TGTGCCAGCAGCGTAGCCGGGACAGGGGGATTCGGCGGGGAGCTGTTTTTT. Translating it yields CASSVAGTGGFGGELFF.

This clone was detected only once. The chain recombines TRBV19 with TRBJ1-4; 9 nucleotides match TRBD1. Germline values: CDR1 LNHDA, CDR2 SQIVND (reference sequence). This CDR3 contains 18 residues. Losses at the gene ends were 5 bases for V and 0 bases for J; bases not matched to a gene: 10. As DNA, the CDR3 is TGTGCCAGTAGTGACGATCCGGGACAGGGTGCAACTAATGAAAAACTGTTTTTT. Amino acid sequence: CASSDDPGQGATNEKLFF.

The chain employs TRBV15 and TRBJ2-5; D is perhaps TRBD2 (6 bases). Germline CDR1 LNHNV, CDR2 YYDKDF (reference sequence). V was cut by 10 bases and J by 4 bases, with 13 bases left in between. CDR3 length: 12 amino acids. The CDR3 DNA is TGTGCCAGGACGGCGGGGATAGAGACCCAGTACTTC. Translated: CARTAGIETQYF. Combining the CDR3 with reference TRBV15 and TRBJ2-5 gives the whole variable domain DAMVIQNPRYQVTQFGKPVTLSCSQTLNHNVMYWYQQKSSQAPKLLFHYYDKDFNNEADTPDNFQSRRPNTSFCFLDIRSPGLGDTAMYLCARTAGIETQYFGPGTRLLVL.

This chain joins TRBV28 and TRBJ2-7; possible D gene TRBD1, 5 bases. This CDR3 region has 14 residues. Trimming left V 8 bases short and J 1 base short, with 15 bases between. Germline V gene data show CDR1 as MDHEN and CDR2 as SYDVKM. CDR3 protein: CASDPAGLSYEQYF. As DNA, the CDR3 is TGTGCCAGCGACCCTGCAGGGTTGTCCTACGAGCAGTACTTC.

Of note for this clone: Other DNA variants within this sample encode the same CDR3. V and J are TRBV7-9 and TRBJ2-5; 11 positions match TRBD2. The germline CDR1 and CDR2 sequences are SEHNR and FQNEAQ (reference sequence). The V and J ends lost 3 bases and 1 base, in that order; junction bases with no gene match: 1. The CDR3 is made up of 15 amino acids. CDR3 nucleotides: TGTGCCAGCAGCTTCGGGACTAGCGGCCAAGAGACCCAGTACTTC. Translation gives CASSFGTSGQETQYF.

A remark on this clone: Other DNA variants within this sample encode the same CDR3. In DNA form, the CDR3 reads TGTGCCAGCAGTGAGGGACAGGGTAATCAGCCCCAGCATTTT. Amino acid sequence: CASSEGQGNQPQHF. This chain links TRBV2 with TRBJ1-5; 9 nucleotides align to TRBD1. CDR3 length: 14 residues. The junction had 1 base not matched to a gene; V was cut back by 3 bases and J by 4 bases. Germline V gene sequence: CDR1 SNHLY, CDR2 FYNNEI.

The rearrangement links TRBV25-1 to TRBJ2-7; D not resolved. The CDR3 extends over 11 amino acids. Germline lookup yields CDR1 MGHDK and CDR2 SYGVNS. V was trimmed by 5 bases and J by 3 bases, leaving 5 bases between them. The CDR3 DNA sequence: TGTGCCAGCAGTCCTTACTACGAGCAGTACTTC. Its translation is CASSPYYEQYF.

This sequence joins TRBV7-2 and TRBJ2-1; tentatively, D is TRBD2 (6 bases). Trimming cost V 6 bases and J 6 bases, with 18 bases left between them. CDR3 size: 15 residues. The germline CDR1 and CDR2 sequences are SGHTA and FQGNSA. The CDR3 coding sequence is TGTGCCAGCAGGGCCGGGACTTCCCCTCTCAATGAGCAGTTCTTC. This codes for CASRAGTSPLNEQFF.

This clone came up once. The rearrangement uses TRBV19 and TRBJ2-3; D not certain. This CDR3 has 12 amino acids. From germline, CDR1 is LNHDA and CDR2 SQIVND (reference sequence). V was trimmed by 3 bases and J by 7 bases, leaving 8 bases between them. The CDR3 region has the DNA TGTGCCAGTAGTATCCCGGATTATACGCAGTATTTT. Its protein product is CASSIPDYTQYF.

The gene calls are TRBV4-2 and TRBJ2-1, with TRBD2 matching 7 bases. Germline V gene sequence: CDR1 LGHNA, CDR2 YNFKEQ. J gave up 2 bases and V 2 bases, and 9 bases lay outside the gene matches. The CDR3 covers 17 residues. The CDR3 protein is CASSQPLGLNTYNEQFF. CDR3 DNA sequence: TGTGCCAGCAGCCAACCCCTGGGACTAAATACCTACAATGAGCAGTTCTTC.

The rearrangement links TRBV28 to TRBJ2-7; 10 positions agree with TRBD2. Trimming cost V 5 bases and J 3 bases; bases outside gene matches: 7. From germline, CDR1 is MDHEN and CDR2 SYDVKM. The CDR3 is made up of 15 amino acids. CDR3 in amino acids: CASSPGLAPFYEQYF. The CDR3 DNA reads TGTGCCAGCAGTCCGGGACTAGCGCCCTTCTACGAGCAGTACTTC.

The rearrangement joins TRBV5-5 to TRBJ2-7; possibly TRBD1 for D (6 bases). Deletions cut 4 bases from V and 0 bases from J, with 11 bases between. Germline CDR1 reads SGHKS; CDR2 reads YYEKEE (reference sequence). This CDR3 region has 14 residues. The CDR3 loop is CASSTPQGSYEQYF. The CDR3 region has the DNA TGTGCCAGCAGCACGCCACAGGGCTCCTACGAGCAGTACTTC.

On this clone: Other nucleotide sequences in the sample specify the same CDR3. J is TRBJ2-3 and V is TRBV7-9; no firm D call. Trimming took 1 base from V and 5 from J, leaving 4 bases between them. CDR1 SEHNR and CDR2 FQNEAQ come from the germline V gene (reference sequence). The CDR3 has 12 residues. This chain's CDR3 is CASSLVGDTQYF. DNA of the CDR3: TGTGCCAGCAGCTTAGTGGGAGATACGCAGTATTTT.

This chain connects TRBV7-9 to TRBJ2-7, with 8 nucleotides matching TRBD1. V shed 5 bases and J 6 bases; nucleotides not matched to a gene: 3. Per germline, CDR1 SEHNR and CDR2 FQNEAQ (reference sequence). The CDR3 has 12 amino acids. The CDR3 DNA is TGTGCCAGCAGCGCGACAGGGGTCGAGCAGTACTTC. Translated, it gives CASSATGVEQYF.